This paragraph reports one TCR beta chain. The clone's antigen remains unknown. Base quality data are lacking; no much larger clone is found one base away. This sample also contains other DNA sequences that code for the same CDR3. Using the deep immunoSEQ assay, multiplex PCR amplified TCR CDR3 regions from genomic DNA. Genomic DNA extracted from each cell subset was distributed evenly over all wells of several immunoSEQ 96-well plates, and each plate served as one replicate. Each replicate PCR for sorted subsets received 150 to 250 ng genomic DNA, equal to tens of thousands of T cell genomes. The purified libraries were quantified using a Qubit 3.0 fluorometer, sized with a Bioanalyzer 2100, and then quantified again using the KAPA Library Quantification kit. Every immunoSEQ 96-well plate was sequenced on a dedicated single-read 150-cycle Illumina NextSeq 550 flow cell. In the original analysis: Because the immunoSEQ output included only junctional sequences and no quality scores, the filtering could not be the same as the filtering used for full-length reads. Sequences were annotated with PyIR, a Python wrapper for IgBLAST v1.9, and V/J genes and CDR3 were assigned using IMGT germline references. Reads were filtered out if the reads had weak V/J assignments (E-value above 1e-6), no CDR3, stop codons, out-of-frame junctions, or ambiguous translated residues. V3J clonotypes were defined as sequences sharing an identical inferred V gene, J gene, and CDR3 amino acid sequence. To compute the percentage overlap between repertoires, the number of shared unique clonotypes was divided by the size of the smaller repertoire. RTK rarefaction, the Chao1 estimator, and Recon v2.1 estimates of unobserved clonotypes were used to assess repertoire richness. Generation probabilities were computed with OLGA for all TCRbeta clonotypes obtained by the gDNA method from a few donors. Entries here come from immuneACCESS through TCRdb and include only in-frame sequences with V and J called. Some clones fail to appear in such tables; in the studies checked, an unresolved V gene covers under half of the shortfall, and the cause of the remainder is unknown. V, J and clone size reflect that table, while D and trimming were determined from the DNA. Counted in this sample were about 1.1 million clones; about 80% of them appeared once. Jointly, the top ten make up more than 0.85% of the sample.

This entry comes from a study of shared clonotypes between healthy human individuals (dated by TCRdb to the early 2020s). Regarding the complete study: A couple of women and a few men aged 18 to 49 years were included in the cohort. For each donor, CD4 naive and CD4 memory were each run on three plates, CD8 naive on two plates, and CD8 memory on one plate. Blood TCR repertoires of about 5 healthy adults were deeply sequenced to estimate repertoire size and the extent of clonotype sharing between individuals. To increase sequencing depth and limit assay-specific biases, different laboratories used diverse techniques to prepare libraries and sequence TCR repertoires. Between about 0.94 and 8.9 billion PBMCs per donor were obtained by leukapheresis.

Broader findings and caveats from the paper: Based on pairwise subsampling, the degree of clonotype sharing among donors was expected to be affected by sequencing depth. Because the study included a small number of donors, the genetic and exposure-history diversity represented was limited. Clonotypes shared by all four sorted-subset donors showed higher generation probabilities than non-shared clonotypes. Even with the large sequencing depth, rarefaction of the sorted-subset datasets indicated that sequencing was incomplete. Sampling was restricted to blood, and TCR repertoires in tissue are likely to differ from TCR repertoires in blood. Estimated clonotype richness was generally larger for naive than for memory subsets. Sharing across several donors was observed for approximately 5% of naive CD4, under 4% of naive CD8, about 2.5% of memory CD4, and around 0.44% of memory CD8 clonotypes.

Donors were healthy HIV-negative adults with no recently reported acute infections or vaccinations. Every donor was a Caucasian adult living in Nashville, Tennessee, USA. CD4+ T cells were enriched by magnetic negative selection; naive cells were then positively selected on CD45RA, and the negative fraction formed the memory subset. After blood collection by leukapheresis, PBMCs were isolated using Ficoll-Histopaque density gradient centrifugation and then cryopreserved in the vapor phase of liquid nitrogen. Analytical flow cytometry was used to check the purity and quantity of each magnetically sorted T cell population. Each sorted fraction had its genomic DNA isolated and then quantified by UV absorbance on a Nanodrop 2000c. The CDR3 starts with the cysteine, ends with the phenylalanine, and has 12 residues. The DNA shown is the 36-base CDR3, in frame from base 1. A distance of 8 bases separates the germline ends of V and J, which lose 6 bases and 3 bases respectively. Sequences SNHLY (CDR1) and FYNNEI (CDR2) are obtained from the germline V gene.

This TCR came from a young man in good health. Some clones in this sample may be carry-over from other donors' samples. The sample taken for sequencing was memory CD4+ T cells from PBMCs. What the cell subset or site label conveys for this sample: CD45RA-negative fraction. The chain couples TRBV2 to TRBJ2-5, with the D gene too uncertain to name. The CDR3 region has the sequence CASRRSEETQYF. The nucleotide sequence reads TGTGCCAGCAGGCGGTCCGAAGAGACCCAGTACTTC. With the rest looked up from the reference TRBV2 and TRBJ2-5 genes rather than sequenced, the full variable domain is EPEVTQTPSHQVTQMGQEVILRCVPISNHLYFYWYRQILGQKVEFLVSFYNNEISEKSEIFDDQFSVERPDGSNFTLKIRSTKLEDSAMYFCASRRSEETQYFGPGTRLLVL.